This TCR beta chain came from a study of shared clonotypes between healthy human individuals. As for the study in general: Every donor yielded three CD4 naive, three CD4 memory, two CD8 naive and one CD8 memory plate.

Assay execution took place at the deep level. The authors loaded about 0.2 ug DNA, 28,000 or so T cell genomes, into sorted-subset replicate PCRs. In the authors' methods: ImmunoSEQ output lacked quality scores and full-length reads, limiting matched filtering. Using immunoSEQ multiplex PCR, the repertoire was profiled, and TCRdb retains in-frame clones only, with some absent. The DNA gave D and trimming, while V, J and clone size come from that table. Here the sample spans around 1,000,000 clones, roughly 80% being singletons. V lost 3 bases, J lost 7 bases, and 6 bases stayed unmatched. The CDR3 runs to 15 residues. Germline lookup yields CDR1 MDHEN and CDR2 SYDVKM.

Sequencing was performed on memory CD4+ T cells from PBMCs. Subset in this sample: CD45RA-negative fraction. The clonotype comes from a man younger than 30 in good health. Some clones in this sample may be carry-over from other donors' samples. This rearrangement joins TRBV28 to TRBJ2-1, with TRBD1 matching 10 bases. CDR3 bases: TGTGCCAGCAGTTTCGGGGGACAGGGGAGGAATGAGCAGTTCTTC. Its protein is CASSFGGQGRNEQFF.